This record looks at one T cell receptor beta chain sequence and its context. Its antigen is as yet unknown. This record comes from a study of shared clonotypes between healthy human individuals. Study at large: For every donor, three CD4 naive, three CD4 memory, two CD8 naive and one CD8 memory plates were used. The study's findings and limits: Clonotype sharing across donors was expected to vary with sequencing depth.

Assay: immunoSEQ multiplex PCR; the TCRdb copy retains only in-frame clones and omits some. The table lists 300,000 to 400,000 clones, over 70% of them singletons. Donors were Caucasian adults residing in Nashville, Tennessee, USA. J lost 6 bases, V lost 3 bases, and 6 bases had no gene match. There are 15 residues in the CDR3. CDR1 and CDR2 (germline): ENHRY, SYGVKD. This clonotype was sampled from a man aged 30-40 years in good health. The rearrangement joins TRBV10-3 to TRBJ2-1, with 9 bases lining up with TRBD2. The specimen sequenced was memory CD4+ T cells sorted from blood. Described subset: CD45RA-negative fraction. The CDR3 here is CAISDLAGVGNEQFF. The CDR3 DNA follows: TGTGCCATCAGTGATTTAGCGGGAGTCGGCAATGAGCAGTTCTTC.